The next 15 T cell receptor beta chains were all read from a single sample in a study of blood T cell repertoires in COVID-19. Assay: immunoSEQ multiplex PCR; the TCRdb copy retains only in-frame clones and omits some. The data hold 250,000 to 300,000 clones, with around 88% observed a single time. Source material: PBMCs or T cells enriched from blood (not recorded which). Receptors originate from a middle-aged man who had recovered from COVID-19.

The J gene is TRBJ2-2, the V gene TRBV7-9; weak D call: TRBD1 (5 bases). CDR1 and CDR2 from the germline V gene are SEHNR and FQNEAQ (reference sequence). V was shortened by 6 bases and J by 6 bases, with 14 bases between the two germline ends. The CDR3 spans 14 residues. The CDR3 protein is CASRTDTAAGELFF. The CDR3 bases are TGTGCCAGCAGGACGGACACTGCGGCCGGGGAGCTGTTTTTT.

A few counts support this clone. The gene calls are TRBV19 and TRBJ1-2; 8 nucleotides align to TRBD1. The V gene end was trimmed by 6 bases and the J gene end by 2 bases; junction bases not matched to a gene: 5. Looked up from germline, CDR1 is LNHDA and CDR2 is SQIVND (reference sequence). This CDR3 comprises 14 residues. DNA for the CDR3: TGTGCCAGTAGGGGGGACAGGCTCAACTATGGCTACACCTTC. This gives the protein CASRGDRLNYGYTF.

The rearrangement uses TRBV18 and TRBJ1-3; unclear D gene. The germline V gene has CDR1 KGHSH and CDR2 LQKENI. CDR3 length equals 15 residues. The ends were cut back, 2 bases at V and 0 bases at J, with 8 bases in the middle. CDR3 DNA sequence: TGTGCCAGCTCACCATTAGAATACTCTGGAAACACCATATATTTT. It yields the protein CASSPLEYSGNTIYF.

This clone showed up many times. The rearrangement uses TRBV28 and TRBJ1-1, with TRBD1 as a possible D gene (6 bases). The CDR3 totals 12 residues. Germline-derived CDR1 and CDR2 are MDHEN and SYDVKM. The V end lost 11 bases, the J end lost 1 base, and 11 bases lay between the germline ends. In nucleotides, the CDR3 is TGTGCCGGATCGGACAGGAACACTGAAGCTTTCTTT. It encodes CAGSDRNTEAFF.

The CDR3 region has the DNA TGTGCCAGCAGCTCAGACCGCGGCTATGGCTACACCTTC. This translates into CASSSDRGYGYTF. The chain joins TRBV7-2 to TRBJ1-2; D not certain. The CDR3 loop spans 13 amino acids. Germline V gene data show CDR1 as SGHTA and CDR2 as FQGNSA. V lost 4 bases and J lost 4, with 10 bases in between.

The chain combines TRBV2 with TRBJ2-1, with 9 bases fitting TRBD2. The V gene end was trimmed by 2 bases and the J gene end by 8 bases; junction bases not matched to a gene: 7. Germline V gene sequence: CDR1 SNHLY, CDR2 FYNNEI. There are 15 residues in the CDR3. The CDR3, as DNA: TGTGCCAGCAGTGAAAAGAGACTAGCGGTTGATGAGCAGTTCTTC. Amino acid sequence: CASSEKRLAVDEQFF.

Only a few counts were recorded for this clone. This chain connects TRBV7-9 to TRBJ2-2; the match to TRBD1 covers 8 bases. The CDR3 totals 17 residues. Germline trimming cut 1 base from V and 3 bases from J; bases unmatched to any gene: 7. The germline V gene encodes CDR1 SEHNR and CDR2 FQNEAQ (reference sequence). The CDR3 sequence is CASSLGETGVDTGELFF. CDR3 DNA: TGTGCCAGCAGCTTAGGGGAGACAGGGGTAGACACCGGGGAGCTGTTTTTT.

The chain employs TRBV2 and TRBJ2-5, with TRBD2 identical over 11 bases. The CDR3 extends over 15 amino acids. The junction had 7 bases not matched to a gene; V was cut back by 6 bases and J by 4 bases. Germline V lookup: CDR1 SNHLY, CDR2 FYNNEI. CDR3 nucleotides: TGTGCCAGCAGACGAGTAGCGGGAGGGGGAGAGACCCAGTACTTC. Translation gives CASRRVAGGGETQYF. The full variable domain, completed using reference TRBV2 and TRBJ2-5, is EPEVTQTPSHQVTQMGQEVILRCVPISNHLYFYWYRQILGQKVEFLVSFYNNEISEKSEIFDDQFSVERPDGSNFTLKIRSTKLEDSAMYFCASRRVAGGGETQYFGPGTRLLVL.

This rearrangement joins TRBV19 to TRBJ1-5; D not resolved. V lost 0 bases and J lost 6, with 9 bases in between. This CDR3 spans 14 amino acids. Germline values: CDR1 LNHDA, CDR2 SQIVND (reference sequence). CDR3 DNA: TGTGCCAGTAGTATAGATGGAGGGCCTCAGCCCCAGCATTTT. Protein product: CASSIDGGPQPQHF.

The V call is TRBV4-3, the J call TRBJ2-3, with TRBD2 identical over 8 bases. The CDR3 contains 17 residues. The germline V gene encodes CDR1 LGHNA and CDR2 YSLEER. The V gene end was trimmed by 0 bases and the J gene end by 3 bases; junction bases not matched to a gene: 8. The DNA of the CDR3 is TGCGCCAGCAGCCAAGATATGCGGGGGGCTGGAACAGATACGCAGTATTTT. Amino acid sequence: CASSQDMRGAGTDTQYF.

The chain employs TRBV12-3 or TRBV12-4 and TRBJ2-7; D is undetermined. The CDR3 length is 12 residues. Trimming took off 2 bases at V and 0 bases at J, with 2 bases between the two ends. CDR3 nucleotide sequence: TGTGCCAGCAGTTTACTCTCCTACGAGCAGTACTTC. Encoded protein: CASSLLSYEQYF.

The chain combines TRBV18 with TRBJ2-7, with D uncertain. V was shortened by 6 bases and J by 7 bases, with 25 bases between the two germline ends. CDR1 KGHSH and CDR2 LQKENI come from the germline V gene. The CDR3 length is 16 residues. As DNA, the CDR3 is TGTGCCAGCTCTCCAGCAGGCGTGCAGGTCTCTTGGGAGCAGTACTTC. It yields the protein CASSPAGVQVSWEQYF.

In this sample, this clone turned up once. The rearrangement joins TRBV6-6 to TRBJ2-3; D is undetermined. V was shortened by 3 bases and J by 3 bases, with 10 bases between the two germline ends. CDR1 and CDR2 from the germline V gene are MNHNY and SVGAGI (reference sequence). The CDR3 loop spans 14 amino acids. For the CDR3, the DNA is TGTGCCAGCAGTTATTTCTCTAAGACAGATACGCAGTATTTT. Its protein is CASSYFSKTDTQYF.

The V call is TRBV27, the J call TRBJ2-2, with 12 bases that match TRBD2. This CDR3 is built from 17 residues. From germline, CDR1 is MNHEY and CDR2 SMNVEV (reference sequence). V lost 4 bases and J lost 4; bases outside the gene matches: 7. In DNA form, the CDR3 reads TGTGCCAGCAGTTCTTTAGGACTAGCGGGGTCCACCGGGGAGCTGTTTTTT. Translation gives CASSSLGLAGSTGELFF.

This clone was detected a few times. At one boundary the junction diverges from the germline segment, which might be a read error. V is TRBV4-3 and J is TRBJ2-1; TRBD2 is a possible D gene (6 bases). There are 14 residues in the CDR3. Looked up from germline, CDR1 is LGHNA and CDR2 is YSLEER. The CDR3 DNA sequence: TGCGCCAGCAGCCGAGGGGACTCCTCCAATGAGCAGTTCTTC. Protein: CASSRGDSSNEQFF.